The rows below give T cell receptor beta chains drawn from one sample of a study of T cell repertoires in cytomegalovirus infection. In TCRdb, the reads were re-called with MiXCR into one record per CDR3 protein. Of 150,000 to 200,000 distinct CDR3 sequences listed, 17% are singletons. The sequenced material came from CD8+ T cells from PBMCs. These receptors were taken from a human donor in good health (CMV status not recorded). Some clones in this sample may be carry-over from other donors' samples. Each CDR3 is given without its conserved first and last residue. Each record gives: CDR3 length, V gene, J gene, clone size, CDR3 protein. Not all rows give a size; the values are once, few, many and, for expanded clones, a class.

12,TRBV28,TRBJ1-5,NA,ASSLLTANQPQH
10,TRBV11-2,TRBJ2-7,NA,ASSSGRYEQY
13,TRBV20-1,TRBJ2-7,NA,SARGIGSLVHEQY
12,TRBV4-1,TRBJ1-2,NA,ASSQEGGRYGYT
11,TRBV7-2,TRBJ2-1,few,ASSPSRSSEQF
11,TRBV27,TRBJ2-1,few,ASSLSVMNEQF
13,TRBV7-9,TRBJ1-1,NA,ASLRAGGMNTEAF
16,TRBV7-2,TRBJ2-1,NA,ASSLVPQALRRDNEQF
14,TRBV7-2,TRBJ2-7,NA,ASSLYGTSGDYEQY
13,TRBV6-2/TRBV6-3,TRBJ2-1,many,ASSPGEREAVEQF
17,TRBV7-6,TRBJ1-1,NA,ASSQFSGTGILTNTEAF
13,TRBV28,TRBJ1-2,NA,ASSLEGSPNYGYT
10,TRBV10-3,TRBJ2-1,few,AISGELDEQF
14,TRBV6-5,TRBJ2-3,NA,ASSYSSRGWTDTQY
13,TRBV7-9,TRBJ2-1,few,ASSQGTGSYNEQF
13,TRBV7-9,TRBJ1-2,few,ASSSPGDRYYGYT
13,TRBV11-2,TRBJ1-1,medium-sized,ASSASQGPHTEAF
14,TRBV23-1,TRBJ2-5,few,ASSQFRDRGKETQY
13,TRBV11-1,TRBJ2-1,many,ASSLSSGRYNEQF
13,TRBV7-2,TRBJ1-5,few,ASSLRGGSNQPQH
10,TRBV28,TRBJ2-1,few,ASCYPASEQF
13,TRBV11-2,TRBJ2-7,many,ASSLPSDRSYEQY
12,TRBV12-3/TRBV12-4,TRBJ2-7,many,ASSPRDTSYEQY
12,TRBV12-3/TRBV12-4,TRBJ2-1,NA,ASSFRTSRNEQF
10,TRBV7-9,TRBJ1-4,NA,ASSNINEKLF
17,TRBV28,TRBJ2-3,few,ASRDLGTGGSYPTDTQY
13,TRBV7-3,TRBJ1-2,few,ASSPHREPGVGYT
13,TRBV29-1,TRBJ2-1,NA,SVVGAQPGYNEQF
18,TRBV9,TRBJ2-3,few,ASSVGRSEGSRRGTDTQY
14,TRBV6-2/TRBV6-3,TRBJ1-5,few,ASSWGQGAGNQPQH
11,TRBV6-2/TRBV6-3,TRBJ1-5,few,ASRDVGNQPQH
13,TRBV7-2,TRBJ2-7,NA,ASSFEGLAVYEQY
12,TRBV28,TRBJ2-7,NA,ASSLPGGPYEQY
10,TRBV28,TRBJ2-7,NA,ASSSDGLRQY
16,TRBV6-2/TRBV6-3,TRBJ2-7,NA,ASSYEVSRDFQPYEQY
12,TRBV7-8,TRBJ2-3,NA,GSSLAVLPDTQY
13,TRBV6-2/TRBV6-3,TRBJ1-1,NA,ASSYSDRKNTEAF
13,TRBV5-1,TRBJ1-1,NA,ASSLRTSANTEAF
13,TRBV6-2/TRBV6-3,TRBJ2-1,NA,DSSLGGSSYNEQF
12,TRBV19,TRBJ2-1,few,ASSSGAIYNEQF
13,TRBV5-5,TRBJ2-1,few,ASSAQGARQNEQF
12,TRBV27,TRBJ2-7,few,ASSPSGTLYEQY